Listed below are T cell receptor beta chains from one sample, sequenced in a study of regulatory T cells in long-lasting Graves disease. TCRdb itself ran the multiplex PCR reads through MiXCR, one entry per CDR3 protein. Of 300,000 to 500,000 distinct CDR3 sequences in the sample, around 20% were seen once. The source was peripheral blood mononuclear cells (PBMCs), collected when the disease was refractory, from a patient treated with antithyroid drugs. The origin of the receptors is a female donor with Graves disease. Both conserved end residues are part of each CDR3. A D gene is named only where the DNA matches it firmly. For some rows the clone size is stated as once, few or many, or as a class when expanded; others skip it.

CDR3nt: TGTGCCAGCAGCTTTCGGGGGGCCGGCGGGGAGCTGTTTTTT
CDR3aa: CASSFRGAGGELFF
d_gene: .
abundance: .
v_gene: TRBV11-1
j_gene: TRBJ2-2

CDR3nt: TGCGCCAGCAGCTTGGTTGGGGGGGTTAATTCACCCCTCCACTTT
CDR3aa: CASSLVGGVNSPLHF
d_gene: .
abundance: few
v_gene: TRBV5-1
j_gene: TRBJ1-6

CDR3nt: TGTGCCAGCAAATTGGGGGGGTGGGAGACCCAGTACTTC
CDR3aa: CASKLGGWETQYF
d_gene: TRBD2
abundance: .
v_gene: TRBV2
j_gene: TRBJ2-5

CDR3nt: TGTGCCAGTAGTATCTCGACAGGGAACGGAAACACCATATATTTT
CDR3aa: CASSISTGNGNTIYF
d_gene: TRBD1
abundance: few
v_gene: TRBV19
j_gene: TRBJ1-3

CDR3nt: TGTGCCAGCAGCTCAAGGACCCGCACAGATACGCAGTATTTT
CDR3aa: CASSSRTRTDTQYF
d_gene: .
abundance: .
v_gene: TRBV7-2
j_gene: TRBJ2-3

CDR3nt: TGTGCCAGCAGCGTATTTGGGGGTGAAGAGACCCAGTACTTC
CDR3aa: CASSVFGGEETQYF
d_gene: .
abundance: few
v_gene: TRBV9
j_gene: TRBJ2-5

CDR3nt: TGTGCCACCCAGGAGGGTGCGAGTACTGAAGCTTTCTTT
CDR3aa: CATQEGASTEAFF
d_gene: .
abundance: many
v_gene: TRBV24-1
j_gene: TRBJ1-1

CDR3nt: TGTGCCAGCAGCTCTTCAACAGGTCTCAATCAGCCCCAGCATTTT
CDR3aa: CASSSSTGLNQPQHF
d_gene: .
abundance: once
v_gene: TRBV6-1
j_gene: TRBJ1-5

CDR3nt: TGTGCCAGCAGTTCGACAGACACGAACACCGGGGAGCTGTTTTTT
CDR3aa: CASSSTDTNTGELFF
d_gene: .
abundance: .
v_gene: TRBV6-5
j_gene: TRBJ2-2

CDR3nt: TGTGCCAGCAGGGACAAGAGCTCCTACAATGAGCAGTTCTTC
CDR3aa: CASRDKSSYNEQFF
d_gene: .
abundance: few
v_gene: TRBV2
j_gene: TRBJ2-1

CDR3nt: TGTGCCAGCAGCTTAAACCCCCTAGCAGTCTACAATGAGCAGTTCTTC
CDR3aa: CASSLNPLAVYNEQFF
d_gene: .
abundance: .
v_gene: TRBV11-1
j_gene: TRBJ2-1

CDR3nt: TGTGCCAGCAGTTTTGAGGGTACTGGTGGAAACACCATATATTTT
CDR3aa: CASSFEGTGGNTIYF
d_gene: .
abundance: few
v_gene: TRBV28
j_gene: TRBJ1-3

CDR3nt: TGCGCCAGCAGCCAAGATGGGGCGGGAGGGCAGGCCCAGTACTTC
CDR3aa: CASSQDGAGGQAQYF
d_gene: TRBD2
abundance: .
v_gene: TRBV4-3
j_gene: TRBJ2-5

CDR3nt: TGCGCCAGCAGCCAAGCACTAGCGGCAGTAGCCAAAAACATTCAGTACTTC
CDR3aa: CASSQALAAVAKNIQYF
d_gene: TRBD2
abundance: few
v_gene: TRBV4-1
j_gene: TRBJ2-4

CDR3nt: TGCAGTGCCAGGGGAGGGGCAGGGTACCTCTGGGAGCAGTACTTC
CDR3aa: CSARGGAGYLWEQYF
d_gene: .
abundance: .
v_gene: TRBV20-1
j_gene: TRBJ2-7

CDR3nt: TGTGCCAGCAGTGAATCCCTCGACAGGGTTCGGCAGCCCCAGCATTTT
CDR3aa: CASSESLDRVRQPQHF
d_gene: TRBD1
abundance: .
v_gene: TRBV2
j_gene: TRBJ1-5

CDR3nt: TGTGCCAGCAGAGCAAGCTTCGGTGGCTACACCTTC
CDR3aa: CASRASFGGYTF
d_gene: .
abundance: once
v_gene: TRBV12-3/TRBV12-4
j_gene: TRBJ1-2

CDR3nt: TGTGCCAGCAGTTACGGAGGAGGGCAGAGGCGCTACACCTTC
CDR3aa: CASSYGGGQRRYTF
d_gene: .
abundance: many
v_gene: TRBV6-5
j_gene: TRBJ1-2

CDR3nt: TGTGCCAGTTCCTCGAACAGGAATCTACACTACGAGCAGTACTTC
CDR3aa: CASSSNRNLHYEQYF
d_gene: .
abundance: many
v_gene: TRBV2
j_gene: TRBJ2-7

CDR3nt: TGCGCCAGCAGCCCCTCCGACAGCTATAGCAATCAGCCCCAGCATTTT
CDR3aa: CASSPSDSYSNQPQHF
d_gene: .
abundance: once
v_gene: TRBV4-3
j_gene: TRBJ1-5

CDR3nt: TGTGCCAGCAGTTACGGGACAGCTTTCTCCTACGAGCAGTACTTC
CDR3aa: CASSYGTAFSYEQYF
d_gene: TRBD1
abundance: many
v_gene: TRBV6-5
j_gene: TRBJ2-7

CDR3nt: TGTGCCAGCAGACGTAGCGGGAGAGGGGAGACCCAGTACTTC
CDR3aa: CASRRSGRGETQYF
d_gene: TRBD2
abundance: many
v_gene: TRBV27
j_gene: TRBJ2-5

CDR3nt: TGCAGTGCAGAGACAGTAAATGAAGCTTTCTTT
CDR3aa: CSAETVNEAFF
d_gene: .
abundance: few
v_gene: TRBV20-1
j_gene: TRBJ1-1

CDR3nt: TGTGCCACCAGTGATGTCAACACCGGGGAGCTGTTTTTT
CDR3aa: CATSDVNTGELFF
d_gene: .
abundance: .
v_gene: TRBV24-1
j_gene: TRBJ2-2

CDR3nt: TGTGCCAGCAGCGAACCACCTCCAACTAATGAAAAACTGTTTTTT
CDR3aa: CASSEPPPTNEKLFF
d_gene: .
abundance: many
v_gene: TRBV2
j_gene: TRBJ1-4

CDR3nt: TGTGCCAGCAGCTTAAGAGGGTTGAACGGGGAGCTGTTTTTT
CDR3aa: CASSLRGLNGELFF
d_gene: .
abundance: many
v_gene: TRBV11-3
j_gene: TRBJ2-2

CDR3nt: TGCGCCAGCAGCTTGTGGCCCAACAGCGGGAATTCCTACGAGCAGTACTTC
CDR3aa: CASSLWPNSGNSYEQYF
d_gene: TRBD2
abundance: .
v_gene: TRBV5-1
j_gene: TRBJ2-7

CDR3nt: TGTGCCAGCAGTTTTCAGAGCTCCTATAATTCACCCCTCCACTTT
CDR3aa: CASSFQSSYNSPLHF
d_gene: .
abundance: .
v_gene: TRBV27
j_gene: TRBJ1-6